The 26 T cell receptor beta chains in this list originate from one sample, sequenced in a study of cytomegalovirus exposure and HLA in healthy donors. In the PCR, 60 Vbeta and 13 Jbeta primers were used. Libraries were prepared by immunoSEQ multiplex PCR; TCRdb keeps only in-frame clonotypes and omits some of them. The sample carries about 98,000 clones, around 80% recorded once. Specimen: PBMCs. Receptors originate from a human donor in good health.

The chain uses TRBV30 and TRBJ2-3; 7 bases agree with TRBD2. The CDR3 runs 15 residues. Looked up from germline, CDR1 is GTSNPN and CDR2 is SVGIG (reference sequence). Germline trimming cut 1 base from V and 5 bases from J; bases unmatched to any gene: 9. CDR3 protein: CAWSDSAGAKDTQYF. The CDR3 nucleotides are TGTGCCTGGAGTGATTCGGCGGGAGCAAAAGATACGCAGTATTTT.

The V call is TRBV6-1, the J call TRBJ1-1; D gene unclear. CDR3 size: 14 residues. From germline, CDR1 is MNHNS and CDR2 SASEGT. V was clipped by 4 bases and J by 1 base, with 10 bases between them. The CDR3 loop reads CASSGPGRNTEAFF. CDR3 DNA: TGTGCCAGCAGTGGCCCAGGCCGGAACACTGAAGCTTTCTTT.

This chain connects TRBV29-1 to TRBJ1-1, with TRBD1 matching 7 bases. The germline V gene has CDR1 SQVTM and CDR2 ANQGSEA. CDR3 size: 13 residues. V trimming: 5 bases; J trimming: 3 bases; junction bases outside the gene matches: 6. In DNA form, the CDR3 reads TGCAGCGTTTTTGGGACAGTGGACACTGAAGCTTTCTTT. Its protein is CSVFGTVDTEAFF.

The rearrangement links TRBV19 to TRBJ2-6, with a tentative D call TRBD2 (6 bases). Germline V CDR1 and CDR2: LNHDA, SQIVND (reference sequence). This CDR3 comprises 15 residues. The V gene lost 0 bases and the J gene lost 6 bases, with 9 bases spanning the gap. This CDR3 reads CASSIEGRQANVLTF. The CDR3 region has the DNA TGTGCCAGTAGTATAGAGGGGAGGCAGGCCAACGTCCTGACTTTC.

The rearrangement links TRBV10-3 to TRBJ2-1; 8 positions agree with TRBD2. The trim removed 6 bases at V and 5 bases at J, leaving 6 bases unmatched. Per the germline V gene, CDR1 is ENHRY and CDR2 is SYGVKD. CDR3 length: 14 residues. This chain's CDR3 is CAISRGGAHNEQFF. The CDR3 DNA sequence: TGTGCCATCAGCCGGGGGGGGGCCCACAATGAGCAGTTCTTC.

This clone was recorded only once. J is TRBJ1-2 and V is TRBV11-3; perhaps TRBD1 as D (6 bases). The CDR3 is 17 residues long. Germline lookup yields CDR1 SGHNT and CDR2 YENEEA. Trimming pared 1 base from V and 4 bases from J, leaving 19 bases between. The CDR3 nucleotides read TGTGCCAGCAGCTTAGCGGCCCGGGACACCATATTCTATGGCTACACCTTC. Encoded protein: CASSLAARDTIFYGYTF.

V is TRBV6-1 and J is TRBJ1-5, with a tentative D call TRBD1 (5 bases). The V gene's germline CDR1 is MNHNS and CDR2 SASEGT. Trimming left V 5 bases short and J 1 base short, with 9 bases between. The CDR3 contains 14 residues. The CDR3 spells CASSPPGSNQPQHF. The CDR3 DNA follows: TGTGCCAGCAGTCCTCCAGGGAGCAATCAGCCCCAGCATTTT.

The chain carries TRBV9 and TRBJ1-5; D is undetermined. The V end was cut by 3 bases, the J end by 3 bases, with 10 bases between. CDR3 length equals 14 residues. From germline, CDR1 is SGDLS and CDR2 YYNGEE. The DNA for the CDR3 is TGTGCCAGCAGCGCCACGGTCACCAATCAGCCCCAGCATTTT. Translation gives CASSATVTNQPQHF. The full variable domain, completed using reference TRBV9 and TRBJ1-5, is DSGVTQTPKHLITATGQRVTLRCSPRSGDLSVYWYQQSLDQGLQFLIQYYNGEERAKGNILERFSAQQFPDLHSELNLSSLELGDSALYFCASSATVTNQPQHFGDGTRLSIL.

The V and J genes are TRBV7-2 and TRBJ2-3; D is unresolved. Trimming shortened V by 5 bases and J by 4 bases, and 7 bases separated the two germline ends. Germline CDR1 SGHTA, CDR2 FQGNSA. This CDR3 has 12 amino acids. The CDR3 region has the DNA TGTGCCAGCAGCCCCCCCTCAGATACGCAGTATTTT. As protein: CASSPPSDTQYF.

J is TRBJ2-4 and V is TRBV19; no firm D call. Germline-derived CDR1 and CDR2 are LNHDA and SQIVND (reference sequence). CDR3 length: 16 residues. Trimming took off 1 base at V and 0 bases at J, with 10 bases between the two ends. The CDR3 loop is CASSIGSVLAKNIQYF. CDR3 nucleotides: TGTGCCAGTAGTATAGGGAGCGTACTAGCCAAAAACATTCAGTACTTC.

This chain connects TRBV25-1 to TRBJ2-5, with 9 nucleotides matching TRBD2. The germline V gene has CDR1 MGHDK and CDR2 SYGVNS. Unmatched junction bases numbered 11, after V lost 0 bases and J lost 3 bases. The CDR3 runs 18 residues. The CDR3 loop reads CASSEYRRIAGVKETQYF. Here the CDR3 DNA reads TGTGCCAGCAGTGAATATCGGAGGATAGCGGGAGTCAAAGAGACCCAGTACTTC.

The chain is built from TRBV5-1 and TRBJ2-7; D remains unclear. The V gene's germline CDR1 is SGHRS and CDR2 YFSETQ. V was shortened by 0 bases and J by 2 bases, with 6 bases between the two germline ends. The CDR3 loop spans 13 amino acids. CDR3 sequence (DNA): TGCGCCAGCAGCTTGGCCCCCACCTACGAGCAGTACTTC. Translation: CASSLAPTYEQYF.

This chain connects TRBV5-6 to TRBJ2-2; 7 bases map to TRBD2. The CDR3 has 16 residues. The V and J ends lost 4 bases and 4 bases, in that order; junction bases with no gene match: 10. CDR1 SGHDT and CDR2 YYEEEE come from the germline V gene. The CDR3 coding sequence is TGTGCCAGCAGCCCCCTAGAGGGAGGGGTCACCGGGGAGCTGTTTTTT. It specifies CASSPLEGGVTGELFF.

This chain links TRBV19 with TRBJ1-2, with 7 bases lining up with TRBD1. The CDR3 runs to 15 residues. Germline values: CDR1 LNHDA, CDR2 SQIVND (reference sequence). V dropped 1 base and J dropped 4; count of bases not matched to a gene: 6. The CDR3 sequence: CASSIGQDRTYGYTF. CDR3 sequence (DNA): TGTGCCAGTAGTATAGGGCAGGACAGGACCTATGGCTACACCTTC.

This chain uses TRBV6-1 with TRBJ2-5, with D perhaps TRBD1 (5 bases). V gave up 4 bases and J gave up 2 bases, with 17 bases separating them. The CDR3 is made up of 16 amino acids. Per germline, CDR1 MNHNS and CDR2 SASEGT. DNA of the CDR3: TGTGCCAGCAGTGGTTCCCAGGGTGGCTTTCAAGAGACCCAGTACTTC. This encodes CASSGSQGGFQETQYF.

The chain recombines TRBV9 with TRBJ2-1; TRBD1 might be the D (6 bases). The CDR3 runs to 14 residues. Trimming stripped 3 bases from V and 6 bases from J, with 13 bases between. Per the germline V gene, CDR1 is SGDLS and CDR2 is YYNGEE. CDR3 DNA sequence: TGTGCCAGCAGCGAGGGGGTGGGGGCCAATGAGCAGTTCTTC. This encodes CASSEGVGANEQFF.

V and J are TRBV4-1 and TRBJ1-1; 7 nucleotides match TRBD1. This CDR3 is built from 17 residues. The V gene's germline CDR1 is MGHRA and CDR2 YSYEKL. After removal of 1 base from V and 0 bases from J, the junction contained 8 bases not matched to a gene. The CDR3 region has the DNA TGCGCCAGCAGCCAAGGGGGTACAGGGGCCCTGAACACTGAAGCTTTCTTT. It translates to CASSQGGTGALNTEAFF.

In this sample, this clone turned up once. The chain recombines TRBV13 with TRBJ2-4, with 7 bases matching TRBD1. The CDR3 loop spans 14 amino acids. Trimming cost V 6 bases and J 7 bases; bases outside gene matches: 9. Germline assignment: CDR1 PRHDT and CDR2 FYEKMQ (reference sequence). CDR3 DNA sequence: TGTGCCAGCAGTCTCACAGGGGTAGCGAACATTCAGTACTTC. It yields the protein CASSLTGVANIQYF.

The CDR3 DNA sequence: TGTGCCAGCATATGGGGGGATGAAAAACTGTTTTTT. It yields the protein CASIWGDEKLFF. The chain links TRBV7-7 to TRBJ1-4, with D possibly TRBD1 on 5 matching bases. Germline CDR1 SSHAT, CDR2 FNYEAQ (reference sequence). CDR3 length equals 12 residues. The V and J ends lost 7 bases and 6 bases respectively, with 9 bases between them.

The chain couples TRBV19 to TRBJ1-1, with D possibly being TRBD1 (6 bases). In germline, CDR1 is LNHDA, CDR2 SQIVND (reference sequence). The CDR3 totals 14 residues. Trimming left V 6 bases short and J 5 bases short, with 16 bases between. The CDR3 spells CASSPQGRRTEAFF. The CDR3, as DNA: TGTGCCAGTAGCCCACAGGGAAGACGGACTGAAGCTTTCTTT.

V gene TRBV19 combines with J gene TRBJ1-4; weak D call: TRBD1 (6 bases). CDR3 length equals 18 residues. Germline CDR1 LNHDA, CDR2 SQIVND (reference sequence). V lost 4 bases to trimming and J lost 6 bases, with 24 bases between them. CDR3 protein: CASSTNTGTLSIDEKLFF. Here the CDR3 DNA reads TGTGCCAGTAGTACAAATACCGGGACACTGAGTATCGATGAAAAACTGTTTTTT.

The chain combines TRBV30 with TRBJ1-1; D ambiguous. V lost 0 bases to trimming and J lost 3 bases, with 17 bases between them. This CDR3 is 16 amino acids long. The germline CDR1 and CDR2 sequences are GTSNPN and SVGIG (reference sequence). Here the CDR3 DNA reads TGTGCCTGGAGTGTACCGGGAAACAGTGAGTACACTGAAGCTTTCTTT. It encodes CAWSVPGNSEYTEAFF. The whole variable domain, filled in from reference TRBV30 and TRBJ1-1, reads SQTIHQWPATLVQPVGSPLSLECTVEGTSNPNLYWYRQAAGRGLQLLFYSVGIGQISSEVPQNLSASRPQDRQFILSSKKLLLSDSGFYLCAWSVPGNSEYTEAFFGQGTRLTVV.

V is TRBV29-1 and J is TRBJ2-1; TRBD1 matches at 7 bases. Germline CDR1 SQVTM, CDR2 ANQGSEA. This CDR3 region has 17 residues. J was trimmed by 8 bases and V by 4 bases; bases with no gene match: 20. Here the CDR3 DNA reads TGCAGCGTTGGCCGAGGGATTGGGACAGAGCCTAGGGATGAGCAGTTCTTC. It codes for CSVGRGIGTEPRDEQFF.

The V gene is TRBV19, the J gene TRBJ1-2; no clear D. Trimming removed 0 bases at V and 4 bases at J, with 3 bases between. The CDR3 consists of 12 residues. Germline-derived CDR1 and CDR2 are LNHDA and SQIVND (reference sequence). The CDR3: CASSIDSYGYTF. CDR3 in DNA: TGTGCCAGTAGTATAGACAGCTATGGCTACACCTTC.

This clone was counted between two and nine times. For the CDR3, the DNA is TGTGCCAGCAGTGAATTAATTCGTCTTATGACCGGGGAGCTGTTTTTT. Its translation: CASSELIRLMTGELFF. The chain joins TRBV2 to TRBJ2-2; unclear D gene. Looked up from germline, CDR1 is SNHLY and CDR2 is FYNNEI. CDR3 length equals 16 residues. Deletions cut 2 bases from V and 5 bases from J, with 15 bases between.

The chain recombines TRBV19 with TRBJ2-6; possible D gene TRBD1, 6 bases. Germline CDR1 and CDR2: LNHDA and SQIVND (reference sequence). Between the trimmed V and J ends, which lost 4 bases and 4 bases, there was a span of 11 bases. This CDR3 spans 15 amino acids. The CDR3 here is CASSTTGTGANVLTF. The CDR3 bases are TGTGCCAGTAGTACAACAGGGACCGGGGCCAACGTCCTGACTTTC.